This is a list of T cell receptor beta chains from one sample in a study of early T cells in non-severe SARS-CoV-2 infection. TCRdb fed the 5' RACE reads into MiXCR, producing one record per CDR3 protein. The sample lists around 46,000 distinct CDR3 sequences; around a tenth were seen once. The sequenced sample consisted of whole blood. Receptor source: an adult who was a healthcare worker with PCR-confirmed SARS-CoV-2 infection or an uninfected control (not recorded which). Each CDR3 is given with its conserved first and last residue.

CSARDTLAGGQETQYF | TRBJ2-5 | TRBV20-1
CASSSPGQLNTEAFF | TRBJ1-1 | TRBV5-4
CASSPRSRGNTEAFF | TRBJ1-1 | TRBV5-1
CASSQISGNEQFF | TRBJ2-1 | TRBV14
CAWSDDRGNEKLFF | TRBJ1-4 | TRBV30
CASRPGTEDNSPLHF | TRBJ1-6 | TRBV27
CASSRGARGHGNTIYF | TRBJ1-3 | TRBV6-1
CASSRGQDHYEQYF | TRBJ2-7 | TRBV7-9
CASSQERGRGEKLFF | TRBJ1-4 | TRBV4-3
CASSFGDEQYF | TRBJ2-7 | TRBV3-1
CASSYSGRGPQYF | TRBJ2-7 | TRBV6-5
CASSLPTGSSYEQYF | TRBJ2-7 | TRBV7-8
CASRGIGQGGETQYF | TRBJ2-5 | TRBV19
CSVGGQWSGEQYF | TRBJ2-7 | TRBV29-1
CASSQTTNNEQFF | TRBJ2-1 | TRBV18
CASSPRLAGGPGYNEQFF | TRBJ2-1 | TRBV9
CASSLNPGAETQYF | TRBJ2-5 | TRBV7-6
CASSFPGAYTYEQYF | TRBJ2-7 | TRBV28
CSAIWPGTGVKNEQYF | TRBJ2-7 | TRBV20-1
CSVEAAAAPYEQYF | TRBJ2-7 | TRBV29-1
CASSQTTGGLDGYTF | TRBJ1-2 | TRBV6-6
CASSQTGGYEQYF | TRBJ2-7 | TRBV4-3